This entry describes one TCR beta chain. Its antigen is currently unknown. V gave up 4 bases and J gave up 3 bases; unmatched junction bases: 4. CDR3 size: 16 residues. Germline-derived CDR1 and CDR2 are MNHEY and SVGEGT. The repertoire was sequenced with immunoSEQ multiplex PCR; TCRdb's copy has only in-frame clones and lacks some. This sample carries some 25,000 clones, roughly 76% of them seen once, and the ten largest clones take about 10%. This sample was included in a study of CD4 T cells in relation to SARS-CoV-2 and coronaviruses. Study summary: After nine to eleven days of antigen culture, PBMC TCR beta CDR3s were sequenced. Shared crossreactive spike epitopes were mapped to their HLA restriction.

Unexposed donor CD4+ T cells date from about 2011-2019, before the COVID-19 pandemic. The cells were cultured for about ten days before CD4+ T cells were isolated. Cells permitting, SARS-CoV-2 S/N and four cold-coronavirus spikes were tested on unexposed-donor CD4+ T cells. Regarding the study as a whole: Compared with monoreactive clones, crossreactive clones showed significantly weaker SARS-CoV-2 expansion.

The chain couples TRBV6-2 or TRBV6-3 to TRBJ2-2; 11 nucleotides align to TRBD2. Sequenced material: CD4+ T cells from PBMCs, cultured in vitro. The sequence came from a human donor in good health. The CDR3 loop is CASSLTSGAYTGELFF. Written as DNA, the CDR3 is TGTGCCAGCAGTTTGACTAGCGGGGCGTACACCGGGGAGCTGTTTTTT.